This T cell receptor (beta chain) emerged from a study of T cell changes during pregnancy in multiple sclerosis. The ends were cut back, 6 bases at V and 3 bases at J, with 9 bases in the middle. CDR1 DFQATT and CDR2 SNEGSKA come from the germline V gene (reference sequence). The length of the CDR3 is 11 residues. Sequencing was performed with immunoSEQ multiplex PCR; in TCRdb, only in-frame clones are kept and a portion is missing. Among 70,000 or so clones listed, just over 90% were seen once. The input for sequencing was CD4+ T cells from peripheral blood mononuclear cells, taken before pregnancy. This sequence joins TRBV20-1 and TRBJ2-7; TRBD2 might be the D (6 bases). The source is a female donor with multiple sclerosis, enrolled in a pregnancy study. CDR3: CSAWGLYEQYF. The CDR3, as DNA: TGCAGTGCCTGGGGACTCTACGAGCAGTACTTC.